This T cell receptor (beta chain) was captured in a study of identifying expanded T cells in peripheral blood. Study findings and constraints: Two-week clone count variance significantly increased as total template count grew.

There are 11 residues in the CDR3. CDR1 and CDR2 (germline): SGHTA, FQGNSA. The V gene lost 5 bases and the J gene lost 11 bases, with 12 bases spanning the gap. About this clone: Its target is not known.

The data were produced by immunoSEQ multiplex PCR, yet TCRdb's version contains in-frame clones alone and is incomplete. The sample records some 78,000 clones, about 88% being singletons. The specimen sequenced was blood. The TCR was taken from a person aged 18 to 70 in good health. The gene calls are TRBV7-2 and TRBJ1-2; TRBD1 is a possible D gene (6 bases). CDR3 loop: CASSPATGYTF. As DNA, the CDR3 is TGTGCCAGCAGCCCAGCGACAGGTTACACCTTC.